The entry that follows covers one T cell receptor (beta chain) sequence. Clones were sequenced by immunoSEQ multiplex PCR, and TCRdb holds only the in-frame ones, with some missing. The sample lists around 15,000 clones; around four fifths were seen once. The sample originates from a study of ipilimumab plus nivolumab after autologous stem cell transplantation. Patients got ipilimumab 1 mg/kg beginning 14 to 28 days post-transplant. Through week 26, nivolumab 3 mg/kg IV was given weeks 1, 4, 7, 10, then biweekly. This clonotype was sampled from a male donor with diffuse large B-cell lymphoma. Sequenced material: PBMCs, taken in a trial of ipilimumab plus nivolumab as post-transplant consolidation.

CDR3 nucleotides: TGTGCCATCAGTGAGGGACAGGGTGGGAATTCACCCCTCCACTTT. Translated, it gives CAISEGQGGNSPLHF. The V and J genes are TRBV10-3 and TRBJ1-6; 8 bases fit TRBD1. Germline values: CDR1 ENHRY, CDR2 SYGVKD. This CDR3 region has 15 residues. J was trimmed by 7 bases and V by 2 bases; bases with no gene match: 4.